The present TCR beta chain was sequenced within a study of CD8 T cells in acute hepatitis C reinfection. The overall study: CD8+ T cells specific for HCV NS3-1073 were sequenced. Points from the study as a whole: Overrepresentation in the naive pool did not explain the preferential TRBV04 and TRBV06 usage seen in all groups. NS3-1073 specific repertoires were highly diverse across all groups.

This clone was detected only a few times. Germline values: CDR1 LGHNA, CDR2 YNFKEQ. V lost 0 bases and J 2 bases, leaving 16 bases between the germline ends. The CDR3 extends over 18 amino acids. Described time point: acute HCV infection, within 168 days of estimated infection date. Sequencing of hepatitis C virus-specific cells was done ex vivo rather than after in vitro expansion. A positive HCV RNA or antibody test following a negative test within 24 weeks defined acute primary infection. Some clones are missing from TCRdb's copy, which holds only in-frame ones; the method was immunoSEQ multiplex PCR. The profile shows a few thousand clones, around 40% of them singletons.

V gene TRBV4-2 combines with J gene TRBJ2-2, with D uncertain. The specimen comprised HCV NS3-1073 tetramer-sorted CD8+ T cells from PBMCs, sampled during acute infection. The sequence came from a young man with chronic hepatitis C. This chain's CDR3 is CASSQEVGLGSNTGELFF. CDR3 nucleotides: TGTGCCAGCAGCCAAGAAGTGGGTCTGGGGTCCAACACCGGGGAGCTGTTTTTT.